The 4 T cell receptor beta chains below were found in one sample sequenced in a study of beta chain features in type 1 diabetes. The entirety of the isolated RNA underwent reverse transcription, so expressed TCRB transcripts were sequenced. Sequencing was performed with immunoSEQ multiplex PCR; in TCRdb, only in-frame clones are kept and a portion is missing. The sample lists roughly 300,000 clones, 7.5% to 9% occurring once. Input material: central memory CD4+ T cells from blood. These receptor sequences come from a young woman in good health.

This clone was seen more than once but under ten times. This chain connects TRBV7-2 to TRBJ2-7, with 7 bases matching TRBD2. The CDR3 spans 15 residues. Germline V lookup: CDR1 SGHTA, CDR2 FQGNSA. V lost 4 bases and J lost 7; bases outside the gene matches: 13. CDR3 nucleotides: TGTGCCAGCAGCTCAGCAACTAGCGCTGCTTTTGAGCAGTACTTC. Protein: CASSSATSAAFEQYF.

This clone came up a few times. The chain's CDR3 is CASRKRSRSYEQYF. The CDR3 nucleotides read TGTGCCAGCAGGAAGCGGAGTCGGTCCTACGAGCAGTACTTC. This sequence joins TRBV28 and TRBJ2-7, with D possibly matching TRBD2 (5 bases). V lost 6 bases, J lost 1 base, and 13 bases lay in between. CDR1 MDHEN and CDR2 SYDVKM come from the germline V gene. This CDR3 spans 14 amino acids.

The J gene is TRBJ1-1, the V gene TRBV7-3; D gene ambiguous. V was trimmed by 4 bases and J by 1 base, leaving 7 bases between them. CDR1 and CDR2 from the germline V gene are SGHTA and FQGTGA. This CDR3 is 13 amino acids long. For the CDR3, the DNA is TGTGCCAGCAGCTCAGTGAAGAACACTGAAGCTTTCTTT. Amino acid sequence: CASSSVKNTEAFF.

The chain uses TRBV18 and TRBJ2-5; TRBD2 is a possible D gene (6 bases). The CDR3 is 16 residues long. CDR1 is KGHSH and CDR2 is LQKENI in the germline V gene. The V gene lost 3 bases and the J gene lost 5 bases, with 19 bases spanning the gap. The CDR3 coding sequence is TGTGCCAGCTCACCCGTTAGAGCGGAGGGCATGGAGACCCAGTACTTC. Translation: CASSPVRAEGMETQYF.